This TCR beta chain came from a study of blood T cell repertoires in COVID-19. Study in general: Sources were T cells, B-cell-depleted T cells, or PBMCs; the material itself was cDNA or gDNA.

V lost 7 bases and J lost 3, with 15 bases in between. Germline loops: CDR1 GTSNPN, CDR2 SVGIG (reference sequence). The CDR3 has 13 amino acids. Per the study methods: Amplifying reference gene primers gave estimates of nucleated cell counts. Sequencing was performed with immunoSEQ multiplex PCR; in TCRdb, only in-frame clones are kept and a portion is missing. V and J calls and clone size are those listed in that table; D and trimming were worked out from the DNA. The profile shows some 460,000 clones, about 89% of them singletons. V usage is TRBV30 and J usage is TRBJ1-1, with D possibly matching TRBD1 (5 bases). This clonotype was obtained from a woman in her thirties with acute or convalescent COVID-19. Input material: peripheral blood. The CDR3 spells CASQNAGDTEAFF. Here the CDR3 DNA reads TGTGCCTCCCAAAACGCGGGGGACACTGAAGCTTTCTTT.